A selection of T cell receptor beta chains follows, all from one sample in a study of T cells in Graves' hyperthyroidism and ophthalmopathy. TCRdb redid the calling of the multiplex PCR reads with MiXCR, one entry per CDR3 protein. The table has some 400,000 distinct CDR3 sequences, over 11% seen once. Sequences were obtained from blood. These receptors all stem from a woman aged 60-75 years with Graves' hyperthyroidism. Both conserved end residues are part of each CDR3. The D gene is left open where the match is weak. Size is stated for part of the rows, as once, few or many counts, or as a class when the clone is expanded.

DNA: TGCGCCAGCAGCTTGGCCCCTGCCACTAGCTTCAGCACAGATACGCAGTATTTT
CDR3: CASSLAPATSFSTDTQYF
J: TRBJ2-3
size: many
V: TRBV5-1
D: -

DNA: TGTGCCGGGAGAAGGGGGCCCACGAACACTGAAGCTTTCTTT
CDR3: CAGRRGPTNTEAFF
J: TRBJ1-1
size: -
V: TRBV28
D: TRBD1

DNA: TGTGCCACCAGCAGAGGCGGACAGCCGAACACTGAAGCTTTCTTT
CDR3: CATSRGGQPNTEAFF
J: TRBJ1-1
size: -
V: TRBV15
D: -

DNA: TGTGCCAGCAGTTTGGCAGGGGGCCTTTACGAGCAGTTCTTC
CDR3: CASSLAGGLYEQFF
J: TRBJ2-1
size: -
V: TRBV7-9
D: TRBD1

DNA: TGTGCCAGCAGTTTATGGACGGACAGGGGGATGAATACGCAGTATTTT
CDR3: CASSLWTDRGMNTQYF
J: TRBJ2-3
size: many
V: TRBV12-3/TRBV12-4
D: TRBD1

DNA: TGCAGTGCTAGTGGCCGGGACAGGGGCCCAGGGAGTTACGAGCAGTACTTC
CDR3: CSASGRDRGPGSYEQYF
J: TRBJ2-7
size: -
V: TRBV20-1
D: TRBD1

DNA: TGCGCCACCGCCGGTGGGGCCCTCCACTTT
CDR3: CATAGGALHF
J: TRBJ1-6
size: -
V: TRBV10-2
D: -

DNA: TGTGCCAGCAGCTTAGGCCGGAAACTAGCGGGAGTCTCCTACAGTGAGCAGCTCTTC
CDR3: CASSLGRKLAGVSYSEQLF
J: TRBJ2-1
size: few
V: TRBV11-1
D: TRBD2

DNA: TGTGCCAGTAGTTCGTTGACAGGGGGTAAGGAGACCCAGTACTTC
CDR3: CASSSLTGGKETQYF
J: TRBJ2-5
size: few
V: TRBV19
D: TRBD1

DNA: TGCAGTGCTAGTTCAAGCGGGAGGCCATGGCAGTATTTT
CDR3: CSASSSGRPWQYF
J: TRBJ2-3
size: -
V: TRBV20-1
D: TRBD2

DNA: TGTGCCAGCAGCCGGACTAGCTGGGTCAATGAGCAGTTCTTC
CDR3: CASSRTSWVNEQFF
J: TRBJ2-1
size: many
V: TRBV11-3
D: TRBD2

DNA: TGCAGCGTTGCGGGGGGGACAGAAAGCACAGATACGCAGTATTTT
CDR3: CSVAGGTESTDTQYF
J: TRBJ2-3
size: once
V: TRBV29-1
D: -

DNA: TGTGCCAGTACCACTAGCGGCGATAGCACCGGGGAGCTGTTTTTT
CDR3: CASTTSGDSTGELFF
J: TRBJ2-2
size: many
V: TRBV2
D: TRBD2

DNA: TGTGCCAGCAGCTCCTTCTTAGGCACAGATACGCAGTATTTT
CDR3: CASSSFLGTDTQYF
J: TRBJ2-3
size: -
V: TRBV7-2
D: -

DNA: TGCAGTGCTAGAGACCAGCGGGTCTCCTACGAGCAGTACTTC
CDR3: CSARDQRVSYEQYF
J: TRBJ2-7
size: many
V: TRBV20-1
D: -

DNA: TGTGCCAGCAGTTTGTCTCAGGGAGGCGGCGAGCAGTACTTC
CDR3: CASSLSQGGGEQYF
J: TRBJ2-7
size: many
V: TRBV12-3/TRBV12-4
D: -

DNA: TGTGCCACCAGCAGGCGGACAGGGGACACAGATACGCAGTATTTT
CDR3: CATSRRTGDTDTQYF
J: TRBJ2-3
size: many
V: TRBV15
D: TRBD1